These 11 T cell receptor gamma chains were sequenced from one sample in a study of gamma delta lymphoproliferative disorders and STAT genes (dated by TCRdb to between 2018 and 2020). For TCR sequencing, genomic DNA was taken from peripheral blood mononuclear cells isolated from both patients and controls. The library was generated by multiplex PCR. The sequencer listed for this sample is Illumina MiSeq. In TCRdb, clones were called once more from the public reads by CATT, and rows of identical DNA were later combined. Counted in this sample were almost 2,000 gamma-chain clones; around 7.1% of them appeared once. The ten largest clonotypes hold roughly 67% of the sample. Sequenced sample: blood. The receptor set was obtained from a human donor with gamma-delta T-cell large granular lymphocyte leukemia.

A word on this clone: A read error may be the cause here, since a much bigger clone is one base away. The CDR3 spells CATTCTNGWFKIF. DNA of the CDR3: TGTGCCACGACTTGTACCAATGGTTGGTTCAAGATATTT. This chain connects TRGV10 to TRGJP1. The J gene, absent from TCRdb, was called here by matching the DNA to germline. TRGV10 counts as an open reading frame of uncertain function. This CDR3 has 13 residues.

For this clone: The junction does not match germline at one end; this may be a read error. V is TRGV11 and J is TRGJP2. The J gene comes from matching the DNA to germline here; TCRdb lacks it. TRGV11 has ORF status, its function being uncertain. The CDR3 runs to 14 residues. The CDR3 sequence is CACSIKRSDWTKTF. CDR3 nucleotide sequence: TGTGCCTGCTCCATAAAGAGGAGTGATTGGACCAAGACGTTT.

This clone is medium-sized. Other DNA sequences in this specimen translate into the identical CDR3. The rearrangement uses TRGV11 and TRGJ1 or TRGJ2. The J gene was missing in TCRdb and was found by matching the end of the DNA to germline. TRGV11 falls under the ORF class, with uncertain function. The ends lost 4 bases at V and 7 bases at J; junction bases unmatched: 7. This CDR3 region has 13 residues. The CDR3 DNA reads as TGTGCCTGCTGGATTAGCATCCCCTATAAGAAACTCTTT. This encodes CACWISIPYKKLF.

In its sample, this clone is medium-sized. This chain joins TRGV8 and TRGJ1 or TRGJ2. The J gene, absent from TCRdb, was called here by matching the DNA to germline. The CDR3 spans 15 residues. Germline V gene data show CDR1 as VENAVY and CDR2 as YDSYNSRV. The V segment lost 1 base and the J segment 4 bases; nucleotides outside the gene matches: 10. The CDR3 bases are TGTGCCACCTGGGATAGAGCGAGGGGGTATTATAAGAAACTCTTT. This translates into CATWDRARGYYKKLF.

This clone is medium-sized within its sample. The chain uses TRGV8 and TRGJ1 or TRGJ2. Assignment of the J gene here rests on matching the DNA to germline, because TCRdb gives none. CDR1 is VENAVY, CDR2 YDSYNSRV, per germline. This CDR3 comprises 10 residues. With V trimmed by 3 bases and J by 12 bases, 5 bases remained unmatched. CDR3 sequence reads: CATWDRSKLF. DNA for the CDR3: TGTGCCACCTGGGATCGGTCGAAACTCTTT.

This clone was recorded at least ten times. V and J are TRGV9 and TRGJ1 or TRGJ2. Assignment of the J gene here rests on matching the DNA to germline, because TCRdb gives none. CDR3 length equals 14 residues. Trimming removed 2 bases from V and 7 bases from J; junction bases left unmatched: 11. Per germline, CDR1 GITISATS and CDR2 ISYDGTV (reference sequence). The DNA for the CDR3 is TGTGCCTTGTGGGAGGATCACGAAGGCTATAAGAAACTCTTT. This translates into CALWEDHEGYKKLF.

V and J are TRGV11 and TRGJP1. TCRdb supplies no J gene; here it was assigned by aligning the nucleotide sequence to germline. TRGV11 qualifies as an ORF whose function is uncertain. V lost 6 bases, J lost 0 bases, and 1 base stayed unmatched. This CDR3 has 14 residues. As DNA, the CDR3 is TGTGCCTGCTGGATTTATACCACTGGTTGGTTCAAGATATTT. It encodes CACWIYTTGWFKIF.

This clone came up a few times. This chain joins TRGV9 and TRGJ1 or TRGJ2. TCRdb offers no J gene call, so here the DNA was matched to germline to obtain one. The length of the CDR3 is 16 residues. Trimming at V came to 0 bases and at J to 9 bases, leaving 17 bases not matched to a gene. CDR1 and CDR2 (germline): GITISATS, ISYDGTV (reference sequence). Here the CDR3 DNA reads TGTGCCTTGTGGGAGGTGCACTCATGTCTTTCGCTTAAGAAACTCTTT. It yields the protein CALWEVHSCLSLKKLF.

This clone is medium-sized in the sample. This sequence joins TRGV2 and TRGJ1 or TRGJ2. The J gene, missing from TCRdb, was assigned here through DNA to germline matching. V shed 0 bases and J 5 bases; nucleotides not matched to a gene: 4. The CDR3 consists of 13 residues. In germline, CDR1 is EGSNGY, CDR2 YDSYNSKV. The CDR3 DNA reads as TGTGCCACCTGGGACGGGCTTCATTATAAGAAACTCTTT. This encodes CATWDGLHYKKLF.

By share of the sample, this clone is medium-sized. This sequence joins TRGV2 and TRGJP2. The J gene, left out of TCRdb, was set here by checking the DNA against germline. Germline values: CDR1 EGSNGY, CDR2 YDSYNSKV. V gave up 0 bases and J gave up 7 bases; unmatched junction bases: 2. The CDR3 totals 13 residues. In nucleotides, the CDR3 is TGTGCCACCTGGGACGGGAATGATTGGATCAAGACGTTT. The encoded protein is CATWDGNDWIKTF.

This clone came up many times. One base separates it from a far larger clone, so it is likely a read error. DNA for the CDR3: TGTGCCACCTGGGAAGGGCGGAAACTCTTT. This codes for CATWEGRKLF. The chain uses TRGV2 and TRGJ1 or TRGJ2. The J gene, left out of TCRdb, was set here by checking the DNA against germline. J lost 12 bases, V lost 4 bases, and 6 bases had no gene match. The V gene's germline CDR1 is EGSNGY and CDR2 YDSYNSKV. CDR3 length equals 10 residues.